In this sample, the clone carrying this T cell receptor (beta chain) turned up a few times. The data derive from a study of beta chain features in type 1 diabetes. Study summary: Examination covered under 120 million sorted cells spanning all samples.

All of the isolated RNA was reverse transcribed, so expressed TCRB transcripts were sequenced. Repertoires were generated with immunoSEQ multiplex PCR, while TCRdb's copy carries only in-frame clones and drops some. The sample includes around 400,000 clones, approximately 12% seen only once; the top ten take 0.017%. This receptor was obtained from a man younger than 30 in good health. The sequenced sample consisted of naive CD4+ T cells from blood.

CDR3 protein: CASSPDRDSYNEQFF. CDR3 nucleotide sequence: TGTGCCAGTAGTCCCGACAGGGACTCCTACAATGAGCAGTTCTTC. This chain links TRBV19 with TRBJ2-1, with 7 bases fitting TRBD1. Per the germline V gene, CDR1 is LNHDA and CDR2 is SQIVND (reference sequence). CDR3 size: 15 residues. The V segment lost 5 bases and the J segment 0 bases; nucleotides outside the gene matches: 4.